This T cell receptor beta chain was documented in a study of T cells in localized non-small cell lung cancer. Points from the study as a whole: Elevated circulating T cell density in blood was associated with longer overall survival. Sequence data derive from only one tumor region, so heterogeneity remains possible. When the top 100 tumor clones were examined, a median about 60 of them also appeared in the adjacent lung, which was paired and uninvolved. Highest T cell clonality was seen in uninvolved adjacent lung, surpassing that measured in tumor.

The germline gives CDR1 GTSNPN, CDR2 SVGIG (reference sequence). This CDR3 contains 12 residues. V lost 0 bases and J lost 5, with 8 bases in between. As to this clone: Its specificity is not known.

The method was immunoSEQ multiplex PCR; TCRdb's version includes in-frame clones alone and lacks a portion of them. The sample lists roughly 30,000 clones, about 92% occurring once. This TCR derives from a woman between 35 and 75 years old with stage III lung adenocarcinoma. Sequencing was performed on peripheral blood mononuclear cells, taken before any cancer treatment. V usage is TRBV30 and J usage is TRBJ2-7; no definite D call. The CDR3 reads CAWSVRTNEQYF. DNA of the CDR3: TGTGCCTGGAGTGTTAGGACGAACGAGCAGTACTTC.